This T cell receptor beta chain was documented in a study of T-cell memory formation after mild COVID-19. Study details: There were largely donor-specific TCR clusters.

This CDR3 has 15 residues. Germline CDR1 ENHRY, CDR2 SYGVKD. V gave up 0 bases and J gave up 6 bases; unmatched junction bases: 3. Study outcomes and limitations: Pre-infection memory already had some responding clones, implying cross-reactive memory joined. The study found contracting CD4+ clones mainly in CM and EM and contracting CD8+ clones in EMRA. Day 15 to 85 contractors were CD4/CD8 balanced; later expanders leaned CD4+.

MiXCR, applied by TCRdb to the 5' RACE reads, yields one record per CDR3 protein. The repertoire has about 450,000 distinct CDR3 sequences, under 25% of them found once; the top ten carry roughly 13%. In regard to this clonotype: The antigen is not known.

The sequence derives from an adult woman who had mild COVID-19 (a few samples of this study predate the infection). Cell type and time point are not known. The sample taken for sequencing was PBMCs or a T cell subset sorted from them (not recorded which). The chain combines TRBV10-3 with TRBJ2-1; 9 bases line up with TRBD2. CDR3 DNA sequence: TGTGCCATCAGTGAGTCGATTAGCGGGGGCAATGAGCAGTTCTTC. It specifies CAISESISGGNEQFF.